The T cell receptor (beta chain) under discussion was sequenced for a study of metastatic and nonmetastatic thyroid tumors. Study information: Comparative analysis of repertoires was undertaken across blood and tumor or nodule tissue obtained from malignant and benign thyroid patients. Study-wide findings and caveats: Within blood and tumor, benign nodules reportedly had significantly lower TCR beta diversity than malignant thyroid tumors did.

All patients were untreated before thyroid surgery. Authors' data handling: Clinicopathological groups differed in CDR3, with these differences serving to build a distant-metastasis classifier for papillary thyroid cancer. Through MiXCR, TCRdb re-clonotyped the PCR reads. The V and J calls follow TCRdb's processing rather than the paper's. The data hold 70,000 or so clones, with 14% observed a single time. Trimming took off 0 bases at V and 0 bases at J, with 2 bases between the two ends. The CDR3 covers 14 residues. Germline-derived CDR1 and CDR2 are SGHTA and FQGNSA. This clone occurred many times. Its matching antigen is unknown.

The rearrangement joins TRBV7-2 to TRBJ2-2; no clear D gene. The source of this sequence is a male donor with papillary thyroid cancer or a benign thyroid nodule (not recorded which). Some clones in this sample may be carry-over from other donors' samples. The material sequenced was blood. The CDR3 sequence is CASSLASNTGELFF. The CDR3, as DNA: TGTGCCAGCAGCTTAGCGTCGAACACCGGGGAGCTGTTTTTT.